Each of the 6 T cell receptor beta chains below was sequenced from the same sample in a study of spatial heterogeneity in lung cancer. A single record per CDR3 protein comes from TCRdb applying MiXCR to the 5' RACE reads. The table lists about 22,000 distinct CDR3 sequences, about 4.9% of them singletons. The time point here: sample taken at primary tumor resection. Sequencing was performed on whole RNA extracted from tumor and nontumor lung tissue, or from frozen PBMC, and the material was left unsorted. Source: PBMCs, taken at surgery. These receptors were obtained from a male donor with early-stage non-small cell lung cancer.

At least ten counts were recorded for this clonotype. The J gene is TRBJ2-3, the V gene TRBV5-1; 11 bases align to TRBD2. The CDR3 consists of 16 residues. The ends lost 0 bases at V and 5 bases at J; junction bases unmatched: 5. CDR1 and CDR2 (germline): SGHRS, YFSETQ. The CDR3 DNA follows: TGCGCCAGCAGCTTGGTTAGCGGGGGGGCACAAGATACGCAGTATTTT. Protein: CASSLVSGGAQDTQYF.

This clonotype was recorded many times. The chain employs TRBV7-9 and TRBJ2-5, with 7 nucleotides matching TRBD1. V shed 6 bases and J 1 base; nucleotides not matched to a gene: 2. CDR3 length: 13 amino acids. Germline assignment: CDR1 SEHNR and CDR2 FQNEAQ (reference sequence). DNA for the CDR3: TGTGCCAGCAGGGGGACAGTCCAAGAGACCCAGTACTTC. Protein: CASRGTVQETQYF.

The V call is TRBV27, the J call TRBJ2-1, with D hard to call. The CDR3 contains 12 residues. Per germline, CDR1 MNHEY and CDR2 SMNVEV (reference sequence). Trimming shortened V by 5 bases and J by 6 bases, and 8 bases separated the two germline ends. The CDR3 DNA sequence: TGTGCCAGCAGTGCCCCCCCCAATGAGCAGTTCTTC. It yields the protein CASSAPPNEQFF.

This clonotype was observed many times. CDR3 coding DNA: TGCAGTGCAATCCCAGACGGGAGGGGGACAAACCCTTTATGGGGCTACACCTTC. This sequence encodes CSAIPDGRGTNPLWGYTF. The V and J genes are TRBV20-1 and TRBJ1-2, with D possibly being TRBD1 (6 bases). This CDR3 comprises 18 residues. CDR1 and CDR2 (germline): DFQATT, SNEGSKA (reference sequence). Trimming cost V 6 bases and J 8 bases, with 34 bases left between them.

This clonotype came up many times. This chain connects TRBV7-3 to TRBJ1-1; 7 bases line up with TRBD1. The CDR3 has 12 amino acids. Trimming cost V 11 bases and J 3 bases; bases outside gene matches: 6. Germline V gives CDR1 SGHTA, CDR2 FQGTGA. CDR3: CAFQGVHTEAFF. CDR3 bases: TGTGCCTTTCAGGGGGTACACACTGAAGCTTTCTTT.

There are many counts of this clonotype. V gene TRBV28 combines with J gene TRBJ1-2; 7 bases are shared with TRBD1. CDR1 MDHEN and CDR2 SYDVKM come from the germline V gene. J lost 0 bases, V lost 5 bases, and 9 bases had no gene match. The CDR3 has 16 amino acids. The CDR3 reads CASSTIRTGPNYGYTF. DNA of the CDR3: TGTGCCAGCAGTACTATCAGGACAGGACCTAACTATGGCTACACCTTC.